This T cell receptor beta chain is from a study of T cell changes during pregnancy in multiple sclerosis. The V gene lost 7 bases and the J gene lost 7 bases, with 14 bases spanning the gap. The CDR3 has 13 amino acids. Germline V gene lookup returns CDR1 SNHLY and CDR2 FYNNEI. Data came from immunoSEQ multiplex PCR; TCRdb stores just in-frame clones and leaves some out. This sample has tens of thousands of clones, with more than 85% found just once. This chain links TRBV2 with TRBJ2-1; perhaps TRBD1 as D (5 bases). This TCR was recovered from a female donor in good health, enrolled as a control in a pregnancy study. The sequenced sample was peripheral blood, obtained after pregnancy. The CDR3 spells CASKGQGRNEQFF. CDR3 nucleotide sequence: TGTGCCAGCAAGGGCCAGGGTAGGAATGAGCAGTTCTTC. Combining the CDR3 with reference TRBV2 and TRBJ2-1 gives the whole variable domain EPEVTQTPSHQVTQMGQEVILRCVPISNHLYFYWYRQILGQKVEFLVSFYNNEISEKSEIFDDQFSVERPDGSNFTLKIRSTKLEDSAMYFCASKGQGRNEQFFGPGTRLTVL.